Listed below are T cell receptor beta chains from one sample, sequenced in a study of post-analysis software for immune sequencing data. Each CDR3 protein is one row after TCRdb ran MiXCR on the PCR reads. The table has hundreds of thousands of distinct CDR3 sequences, approximately 60% seen once. The material sequenced was blood. The receptors stem from a girl aged 2-9 years with multiple sclerosis. Both conserved end residues are part of each CDR3. D genes are given only for firm matches. The size entry is marked missing in some rows and otherwise reads once, few, many or a size class.

CDR3 DNA: TGTGCCAGCAGCGCGATGAATGAAAACAGGAAAGATACGCAGTATTTT
CDR3 protein: CASSAMNENRKDTQYF
clone size: -
V gene: TRBV9
D gene: -
J gene: TRBJ2-3

CDR3 DNA: TGTGCCAGCAGTTGGACAGGTACCCGCAATGAGCAGTTCTTC
CDR3 protein: CASSWTGTRNEQFF
clone size: -
V gene: TRBV14
D gene: TRBD1
J gene: TRBJ2-1

CDR3 DNA: TGTGCCAGCAGCTTAGAGGTGGGTCTCGGTGAGCAGTTCTTC
CDR3 protein: CASSLEVGLGEQFF
clone size: -
V gene: TRBV7-9
D gene: -
J gene: TRBJ2-1

CDR3 DNA: TGTGCCAGCAGCTTCTCGAGCTCCTACGAGCAGTACTTC
CDR3 protein: CASSFSSSYEQYF
clone size: -
V gene: TRBV12-3/TRBV12-4
D gene: -
J gene: TRBJ2-7

CDR3 DNA: TGCAGTGCTAGACTAATACAGGCCTACAATGAGCAGTTCTTC
CDR3 protein: CSARLIQAYNEQFF
clone size: few
V gene: TRBV20-1
D gene: -
J gene: TRBJ2-1

CDR3 DNA: TGCGCCAGCAGCTTGGATGGTAGCGGGGGCCAAGAGACCCAGTACTTC
CDR3 protein: CASSLDGSGGQETQYF
clone size: -
V gene: TRBV5-1
D gene: TRBD2
J gene: TRBJ2-5

CDR3 DNA: TGCGCCAGCAGCTTGGAGGTTCTAGCGGGAAGTGAGACCCAGTACTTC
CDR3 protein: CASSLEVLAGSETQYF
clone size: -
V gene: TRBV5-1
D gene: TRBD2
J gene: TRBJ2-5

CDR3 DNA: TGTGCCAGCAAGGGCAGAATAAGGGATGAGCAGTTCTTC
CDR3 protein: CASKGRIRDEQFF
clone size: -
V gene: TRBV6-6
D gene: -
J gene: TRBJ2-1

CDR3 DNA: TGTGCCAGCAGCGCGGGTCAAAGGGGTGGCTACGAGCAGTACTTC
CDR3 protein: CASSAGQRGGYEQYF
clone size: -
V gene: TRBV9
D gene: -
J gene: TRBJ2-7

CDR3 DNA: TGTGCCAGCAGCTTAGGGGAGGGAAGCCAGCCCCAGCATTTT
CDR3 protein: CASSLGEGSQPQHF
clone size: -
V gene: TRBV7-2
D gene: -
J gene: TRBJ1-5

CDR3 DNA: TGTGCCAGCAGTCACCTGAGCGGGAAGGCAGATACGCAGTATTTT
CDR3 protein: CASSHLSGKADTQYF
clone size: -
V gene: TRBV4-2
D gene: TRBD2
J gene: TRBJ2-3

CDR3 DNA: TGTGCCAGCAGTTTTATAGGGGGCCAGGAGACCCAGTACTTC
CDR3 protein: CASSFIGGQETQYF
clone size: few
V gene: TRBV27
D gene: TRBD1
J gene: TRBJ2-5

CDR3 DNA: TGTGCCAGCAGGGATGCGGGGGTCACAGATACGCAGTATTTT
CDR3 protein: CASRDAGVTDTQYF
clone size: -
V gene: TRBV7-3
D gene: TRBD2
J gene: TRBJ2-3

CDR3 DNA: TGTGCCAGCAGCCAAGGTGGGACTACCACAGATACGCAGTATTTT
CDR3 protein: CASSQGGTTTDTQYF
clone size: -
V gene: TRBV3-1
D gene: TRBD2
J gene: TRBJ2-3

CDR3 DNA: TGTGCCAGCAGTCCGGGACTAGCGGTTTCCTACGAGCAGTACTTC
CDR3 protein: CASSPGLAVSYEQYF
clone size: -
V gene: TRBV5-8
D gene: TRBD2
J gene: TRBJ2-7

CDR3 DNA: TGTGCCAGCAGTTTACTGAGCGGGACCAATGAGCAGTTCTTC
CDR3 protein: CASSLLSGTNEQFF
clone size: -
V gene: TRBV28
D gene: TRBD2
J gene: TRBJ2-1

CDR3 DNA: TGCGCCAGCAACATTAACGGAGGAGCAGATACGCAGTATTTT
CDR3 protein: CASNINGGADTQYF
clone size: -
V gene: TRBV5-1
D gene: -
J gene: TRBJ2-3

CDR3 DNA: TGTGCCAGCAGTCTCGTCGTGGGCGAGCAGTACTTC
CDR3 protein: CASSLVVGEQYF
clone size: -
V gene: TRBV12-3/TRBV12-4
D gene: -
J gene: TRBJ2-7

CDR3 DNA: TGTGCCAGCAGCCGACTAGCGGATACATACAATGAGCAGTTCTTC
CDR3 protein: CASSRLADTYNEQFF
clone size: -
V gene: TRBV7-9
D gene: TRBD2
J gene: TRBJ2-1

CDR3 DNA: TGTGCCAGCAGCAAGGGGGTTTCCCAAGAGACCCAGTACTTC
CDR3 protein: CASSKGVSQETQYF
clone size: -
V gene: TRBV3-1
D gene: -
J gene: TRBJ2-5

CDR3 DNA: TGTGCCAGCAGCTTAGCGGGGGACGGGGCCAACGTCCTGACTTTC
CDR3 protein: CASSLAGDGANVLTF
clone size: -
V gene: TRBV7-9
D gene: -
J gene: TRBJ2-6

CDR3 DNA: TGTGCCAGCAGCTTCAAGAGCTCCTACAATGAGCAGTTCTTC
CDR3 protein: CASSFKSSYNEQFF
clone size: -
V gene: TRBV7-6
D gene: -
J gene: TRBJ2-1

CDR3 DNA: TGTGCCAGCAGTGGAAGGGGGTCCGGGGTCAGTAATCAGCCCCAGCATTTT
CDR3 protein: CASSGRGSGVSNQPQHF
clone size: -
V gene: TRBV2
D gene: -
J gene: TRBJ1-5

CDR3 DNA: TGCGCCAGCAGTGGGGTGGGACTAGCGGGGGGTGTTCAGACCCAGTACTTC
CDR3 protein: CASSGVGLAGGVQTQYF
clone size: -
V gene: TRBV10-2
D gene: TRBD2
J gene: TRBJ2-5

CDR3 DNA: TGTGCCAGCAGCGGGGGACTACAGGGTTATGAGCAGTTCTTC
CDR3 protein: CASSGGLQGYEQFF
clone size: -
V gene: TRBV9
D gene: -
J gene: TRBJ2-1

CDR3 DNA: TGTGCCAGCAGCTCCCTAGTTCGACAAAATGAGCAGTTCTTC
CDR3 protein: CASSSLVRQNEQFF
clone size: -
V gene: TRBV3-1
D gene: -
J gene: TRBJ2-1

CDR3 DNA: TGTGCCGGCAGTTACTCGTTGCAGGGACACTCCTACAATGAGCAGTTCTTC
CDR3 protein: CAGSYSLQGHSYNEQFF
clone size: -
V gene: TRBV6-6
D gene: -
J gene: TRBJ2-1